This TCR beta chain was profiled in a study of blood T cells in healthy people across ages. The study's findings and limits: Any conclusive comparison of naive versus antigen-experienced cells was prevented by using unsorted PBMCs.

V was pared by 2 bases and J by 1 base, with 9 bases of the junction left unmatched. The CDR3 totals 17 residues. Germline loops: CDR1 SGHTA, CDR2 FQGNSA. For the second PCR, which ran for roughly 6 to 11 cycles, a sample-barcoded 5' primer and a J-beta primer mix were used. Each CDR3 protein gets one entry after TCRdb re-called the 5' RACE reads with MiXCR. The profile covers about 1.4 million distinct CDR3 sequences, with approximately 63% appearing a single time and roughly 6.3% taken by the ten largest. Remarks on this clonotype: Antigen unknown.

The sample consisted of blood. This TCR was sampled from a young man in good health. The chain joins TRBV7-2 to TRBJ2-5; TRBD2 agrees at 8 bases. The CDR3 sequence: CASSLRGGSGTQETQYF. The CDR3 DNA sequence: TGTGCCAGCAGCTTAAGGGGGGGTAGCGGGACCCAAGAGACCCAGTACTTC.